The clone carrying this T cell receptor beta chain was counted many times. The antigen is not known. Germline CDR1 and CDR2: SGHVS and FNYEAQ. V lost 6 bases to trimming and J lost 8 bases; unmatched junction nucleotides: 8. The CDR3 totals 15 residues. The data are from a study of regulatory T cells in long-lasting Graves disease. General study points: When disease was persistent, TRBV28, TRBJ1-2 and TRBJ2-5 were the favored segments.

Time point described: newly diagnosed GD, antithyroid drugs for less than 3 months. After RNA was extracted from PBMCs, the TCR library was made from it. HTBI primers from iRepertoire and Arm-PCR of CDR3 regions yielded the TCR beta libraries. Each CDR3 protein gets one entry after TCRdb re-called the multiplex PCR reads with MiXCR. The repertoire consists of some 330,000 distinct CDR3 sequences, with about an eighth occurring once and the leading ten covering 15% to 20%. The same sample was also studied in work on T cells in Graves' hyperthyroidism and ophthalmopathy. As reported in that work: With the HTBI primer set, the TCR CDR3 went through a first round of RT-PCR. Researchers found most expanded thyroid clonotypes above 0.001 in blood as well. From stable hyperthyroidism, ophthalmopathy was separated by a 13 V-J model.

The V and J genes are TRBV7-6 and TRBJ2-1; 12 nucleotides align to TRBD2. The sequenced sample was peripheral blood mononuclear cells (PBMCs), obtained at new diagnosis, from a patient treated with antithyroid drugs. This TCR was recovered from a woman between 18 and 30 years old with Graves disease. DNA for the CDR3: TGTGCCAGCAGACCAAAGACTAGCGGGAGTGATGAGCAGTTCTTC. Translating gives CASRPKTSGSDEQFF.